A selection of T cell receptor beta chains follows, all from one sample in a study of CD8 T cells in Susac syndrome. One entry per CDR3 protein results from TCRdb running MiXCR on the immunoSEQ multiplex PCR reads. The repertoire includes roughly 100,000 distinct CDR3 sequences, about 93% of them detected once, and 0.3% sits in the top ten. Sequenced input: CD4+ T cells from PBMCs. The receptor set was obtained from a human donor with Susac syndrome. Each CDR3 is given with its conserved first and last residue. A D gene is named only where the DNA matches it firmly. Clone size appears in some rows only: once, few, many, or a class for an expanded clone.

>TRBV29-1|.|TRBJ2-5|.
TGCAGCGTTGACACAGGACTCCGAGAGACCCAGTACTTC
CSVDTGLRETQYF
>TRBV20-1|.|TRBJ1-5|.
TGCAGTGCTAGCTCAGACGGAGATCAGCCCCAGCATTTT
CSASSDGDQPQHF
>TRBV20-1|.|TRBJ2-7|.
TGCAGTGCCTGGCGGGGCTTCTACGAGCAGTACTTC
CSAWRGFYEQYF
>TRBV12-3/TRBV12-4|.|TRBJ2-3|TRBD1
TGTGCCAGCACCAGTTTGGGGACAGGAAACACAGATACGCAGTATTTT
CASTSLGTGNTDTQYF
>TRBV6-5|.|TRBJ1-5|.
TGTGCCAGCAGCCTACACGGGGCGCACAATCAGCCCCAGCATTTT
CASSLHGAHNQPQHF
>TRBV12-3/TRBV12-4|.|TRBJ2-2|.
TGTGCCAGCAGTCCCTCCCCCACCCAAACGAAAGAGCTGTTTTTT
CASSPSPTQTKELFF
>TRBV9|.|TRBJ1-1|.
TGTGCCAGCAGCGTAGGACAGGCTGGGAGTGAAGCTTTCTTT
CASSVGQAGSEAFF
>TRBV30|.|TRBJ1-1|TRBD1
TGTGCCTGGAGTGATCCGATCCCCGGAGACAGGGTCATGAACACTGAAGCTTTCTTT
CAWSDPIPGDRVMNTEAFF
>TRBV27|.|TRBJ2-1|.
TGTGCCAGCACCTCTACACTATCATGGGACAATGAGCAGTTCTTC
CASTSTLSWDNEQFF
>TRBV4-2|.|TRBJ2-2|TRBD2
TGTGCCAGCAGCCTCTCCACATCCCTGAGGCTAGCGGGGGGTAACACCGGGGAGCTGTTTTTT
CASSLSTSLRLAGGNTGELFF
>TRBV5-4|once|TRBJ2-4|TRBD1
TGTGCCAGCAGCTTGGGGGGGAGACAGGGGAAAAACATTCAGTACTTC
CASSLGGRQGKNIQYF
>TRBV5-4|.|TRBJ2-5|.
TGTGCCAGCAGCTCCTTGGTGGACAAGCAAGAGACCCAGTACTTC
CASSSLVDKQETQYF
>TRBV9|once|TRBJ1-4|.
TGTGCCAGCAGCTTACACGGGACTGCTAATGAAAAACTGTTTTTT
CASSLHGTANEKLFF
>TRBV27|.|TRBJ1-1|.
TGTGCCAGCAGTTTATCGGTGACCAACACTGAAGCTTTCTTT
CASSLSVTNTEAFF
>TRBV20-1|.|TRBJ2-7|TRBD1
TGCAGTGCTGTCTCCGGGACAGGGGGTGAGGAGCAGTACTTC
CSAVSGTGGEEQYF
>TRBV10-3|.|TRBJ2-6|.
TGTGCCATCAGTGGTGAAGGGTTGAGCCCTGGGGCCAACGTCCTGACTTTC
CAISGEGLSPGANVLTF
>TRBV20-1|.|TRBJ1-1|.
TGCAGTGTCACAGTCGGAGGGGCTAGGACTGAAGCTTTCTTT
CSVTVGGARTEAFF
>TRBV5-1|.|TRBJ1-2|.
TGCGCCAGCCGCAATATAAACCGGGGGGAGCAAGATGGCTACACCTTC
CASRNINRGEQDGYTF
>TRBV29-1|.|TRBJ1-1|TRBD1
TGCAGCGGAACTAGACAGGGCGGGACTGAAGCTTTCTTT
CSGTRQGGTEAFF
>TRBV20-1|.|TRBJ2-1|TRBD1
TGCAGTGCTAGTCCCGGGACAGGGGGCTACAATGAGCAGTTCTTC
CSASPGTGGYNEQFF
>TRBV5-1|.|TRBJ2-7|TRBD2
TGCGCCAGCAGCTTGGCCGGCGGGGGGGGCCTCGAGCAGTACTTC
CASSLAGGGGLEQYF
>TRBV27|once|TRBJ2-5|TRBD1
TGTGCCAGCAGTTTATACCGGCAGGGGGCAGAGACCCAGTACTTC
CASSLYRQGAETQYF
>TRBV6-5|few|TRBJ1-2|.
TGTGCCAGCAGCCGGGGAGGCTATGGCTACACCTTC
CASSRGGYGYTF
>TRBV19|.|TRBJ2-1|.
TGTGCCAGTAGTATCGGTCAGTACAATGAGCAGTTCTTC
CASSIGQYNEQFF
>TRBV7-6|.|TRBJ1-4|TRBD1
TGTGCCAGCAGCCCCAGACAGGGTTCAAATGAAAAACTGTTTTTT
CASSPRQGSNEKLFF
>TRBV29-1|.|TRBJ2-6|.
TGCAGCGTTGACTTCTCTGGGGCCAACGTCCTGACTTTC
CSVDFSGANVLTF
>TRBV20-1|.|TRBJ1-4|.
TGCAGTGCAAACAGGGTCGTTAATGAAAAACTGTTTTTT
CSANRVVNEKLFF
>TRBV12-3/TRBV12-4|.|TRBJ1-2|.
TGTGCCAGCAGCCACCGGGAGGGCGGCTACACCTTC
CASSHREGGYTF
>TRBV7-8|.|TRBJ2-7|.
TGTGCCAGCAGCTTAGCGAATACAGGGAGTTCGAACGAGCAGTACTTC
CASSLANTGSSNEQYF
>TRBV30|once|TRBJ1-1|.
TGTGCCTGGTTGCTCCAGGGGATGGGTGAAGCTTTCTTT
CAWLLQGMGEAFF
>TRBV27|.|TRBJ2-1|TRBD1
TGTGCCAGCACCCGCGGACAGGGAAACAATGAGCAGTTCTTC
CASTRGQGNNEQFF
>TRBV19|.|TRBJ2-1|TRBD1
TGTGCCAGTAGTATTCCGGGACAGACCAATGAGCAGTTCTTC
CASSIPGQTNEQFF
>TRBV20-1|.|TRBJ1-1|.
TGCAGTGCTAGAGACCCTCCGGGGTACCTTGAAGCTTTCTTT
CSARDPPGYLEAFF
>TRBV19|.|TRBJ2-1|.
TGTGCCAGTAGTATAGATCAGGGAGCCAATGAGCAGTTCTTC
CASSIDQGANEQFF
>TRBV7-9|.|TRBJ1-1|TRBD1
TGTGCCAGCAGCATCCAGGGGGGACTTGGAGCTTTCTTT
CASSIQGGLGAFF
>TRBV3-1|.|TRBJ1-5|.
TGTGCCAGCAGCCAAGGAGGTGGCCATCAGCCCCAGCATTTT
CASSQGGGHQPQHF
>TRBV28|.|TRBJ1-2|.
TGTGCCAGCAGTCTAGCCGGGATAAACTATGGCTACACCTTC
CASSLAGINYGYTF
>TRBV30|once|TRBJ2-7|TRBD2
TGTGCCTGGACCCGGGGGGGGTCCTCCTACGAGCAGTACTTC
CAWTRGGSSYEQYF
>TRBV29-1|.|TRBJ1-2|.
TGCAGCGTTGAAGGCGGCTATGGCTACACCTTC
CSVEGGYGYTF
>TRBV2|.|TRBJ2-2|TRBD2
TGTGCCAGAACTAGCGGGGGGTCGAACACCGGGGAGCTGTTTTTT
CARTSGGSNTGELFF
>TRBV12-3/TRBV12-4|.|TRBJ1-2|TRBD1
TGTGCCAGCAGGGCGACAGGGAAGGCTGACTATGGCTACACCTTC
CASRATGKADYGYTF
>TRBV5-1|.|TRBJ2-2|.
TGCGCCAGCAGCTTGGGACAGACTACCGGGGAGCTGTTTTTT
CASSLGQTTGELFF
>TRBV30|once|TRBJ2-2|.
TGTGCCTGGAGCCCGACTCGGGGAGCGGGCGGGGAGCTGTTTTTT
CAWSPTRGAGGELFF
>TRBV1|once|TRBJ1-2|.
TGCACCAGCAGCCAAGACAACGTCTGCTTTTATGGCTACACCTTC
CTSSQDNVCFYGYTF
>TRBV7-9|.|TRBJ1-5|.
TGTGCGAGCGGCTCTGGCAATCAGCCCCAGCATTTT
CASGSGNQPQHF
>TRBV20-1|.|TRBJ1-6|TRBD1
TGCAGTGCCCCAGGGGGCGGGAATTCACCCCTCCACTTT
CSAPGGGNSPLHF
>TRBV20-1|.|TRBJ2-2|.
TGCAGTGCTAGAGACCCATACCAAAGCAACACCGGGGAGCTGTTTTTT
CSARDPYQSNTGELFF
>TRBV2|.|TRBJ1-1|.
TGTGCCAGCAGGCCAGCGATTGAAGCTTTCTTT
CASRPAIEAFF
>TRBV5-1|.|TRBJ1-2|.
TGCGCCAGCAGCTCGGGACGGCTTAACTATGGCTACACCTTC
CASSSGRLNYGYTF
>TRBV5-1|.|TRBJ2-3|TRBD2
TGCGCCAGCAGCCCCGGACTAGCTACAGATACGCAGTATTTT
CASSPGLATDTQYF
>TRBV24-1|.|TRBJ2-3|TRBD1
TGTGCCACCGGGGACAGGATAGGAGATACGCAGTATTTT
CATGDRIGDTQYF
>TRBV29-1|.|TRBJ2-7|.
TGCAGCGCCAAGGGGGGAGACTTCTACGAGCAGTACTTC
CSAKGGDFYEQYF
>TRBV12-3/TRBV12-4|.|TRBJ1-2|.
TGTGCCAGCAGTTTAAGGGCAGGGGATGGCTACACCTTC
CASSLRAGDGYTF